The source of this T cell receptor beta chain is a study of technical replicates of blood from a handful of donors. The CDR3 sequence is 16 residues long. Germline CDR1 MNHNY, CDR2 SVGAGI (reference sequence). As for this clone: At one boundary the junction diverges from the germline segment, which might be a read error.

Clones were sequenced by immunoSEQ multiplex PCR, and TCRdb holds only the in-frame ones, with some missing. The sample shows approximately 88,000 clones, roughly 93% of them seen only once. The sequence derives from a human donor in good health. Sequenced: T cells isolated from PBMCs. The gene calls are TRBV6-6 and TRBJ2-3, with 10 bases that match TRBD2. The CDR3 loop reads CASRTSGRIKTDSQYF. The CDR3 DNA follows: TGTGCCAGCAGGACTAGCGGGCGGATAAAGACAGATTCGCAGTATTTT.